These 9 T cell receptor beta chains share one sample of origin, sequenced in a study of T cell changes during pregnancy in multiple sclerosis. This table comes from immunoSEQ multiplex PCR, and its TCRdb copy is limited to in-frame clones, with some not included. The sample has tens of thousands of clones; over 80% are singletons. This material consisted of CD4+ T cells from peripheral blood mononuclear cells, taken before pregnancy. The receptors derive from a female donor with multiple sclerosis, enrolled in a pregnancy study.

This clone appeared a few times. The rearrangement uses TRBV7-3 and TRBJ2-1, with D perhaps TRBD1 (6 bases). Trimming removed 6 bases at V and 10 bases at J, with 16 bases between. Looked up from germline, CDR1 is SGHTA and CDR2 is FQGTGA. The CDR3 consists of 13 residues. The CDR3 sequence: CASSPRGWEEQFF. The CDR3 DNA is TGTGCCAGCAGTCCAAGGGGGTGGGAGGAGCAGTTCTTC.

J is TRBJ1-2 and V is TRBV18; 8 positions agree with TRBD1. V gave up 1 base and J gave up 7 bases; unmatched junction bases: 14. The CDR3 is made up of 17 amino acids. Per germline, CDR1 KGHSH and CDR2 LQKENI. CDR3 amino acids: CASSPQGQVASLFGYTF. The DNA for the CDR3 is TGTGCCAGCTCACCACAGGGACAGGTGGCCTCTTTATTTGGCTACACCTTC.

V gene TRBV4-3 combines with J gene TRBJ2-3; 8 bases line up with TRBD1. Germline assignment: CDR1 LGHNA and CDR2 YSLEER. The V gene end was trimmed by 0 bases and the J gene end by 5 bases; junction bases not matched to a gene: 10. The CDR3 loop spans 17 amino acids. CDR3 in DNA: TGCGCCAGCAGCCAAGATAGGACAGGGCGAGGGTTAGATACGCAGTATTTT. It specifies CASSQDRTGRGLDTQYF.

This chain connects TRBV6-6 to TRBJ1-3, with D unclear. The CDR3 contains 13 residues. Germline V gives CDR1 MNHNY, CDR2 SVGAGI (reference sequence). With 2 bases removed from V and 4 bases from J, the gap between germline ends came to 6 bases. The CDR3 nucleotides are TGTGCCAGCAGTTACACGGGAGGAAACACCATATATTTT. Protein: CASSYTGGNTIYF.

V is TRBV2 and J is TRBJ1-2; the match to TRBD1 covers 7 bases. V lost 6 bases and J lost 2; bases outside the gene matches: 6. Per the germline V gene, CDR1 is SNHLY and CDR2 is FYNNEI. This CDR3 spans 14 amino acids. CDR3 sequence: CASRPDRVNYGYTF. The DNA for the CDR3 is TGTGCCAGCAGACCAGACAGGGTCAACTATGGCTACACCTTC.

The rearrangement joins TRBV6-9 to TRBJ2-7; 7 bases fit TRBD1. The V gene's germline CDR1 is MNHGY and CDR2 SVAAGI. There are 15 residues in the CDR3. J gave up 3 bases and V 4 bases, and 9 bases lay outside the gene matches. The CDR3 sequence is CASSFQQGSDYEQYF. The CDR3 nucleotides are TGTGCCAGCAGTTTTCAACAGGGGAGTGACTACGAGCAGTACTTC.

The chain combines TRBV5-6 with TRBJ2-2; D is possibly TRBD2 (6 bases). The CDR3 spans 16 residues. CDR1 and CDR2 from the germline V gene are SGHDT and YYEEEE. Trimming left V 2 bases short and J 0 bases short, with 11 bases between. CDR3 sequence (DNA): TGTGCCAGCAGCTTTTCCAGCGGGCCGAACACCGGGGAGCTGTTTTTT. It is translated as CASSFSSGPNTGELFF.

This clone was counted between two and nine times. The CDR3 coding sequence is TGTGCCAGCAGTGAAGGGGAGGGAAGAATCACTGAAGCTTTCTTT. This gives the protein CASSEGEGRITEAFF. J is TRBJ1-1 and V is TRBV25-1; D not certain. V lost 2 bases and J 4 bases, leaving 14 bases between the germline ends. Germline-derived CDR1 and CDR2 are MGHDK and SYGVNS. The CDR3 covers 15 residues.

This clone showed up just a few times. The J gene is TRBJ1-1, the V gene TRBV6-5; 7 bases are shared with TRBD1. CDR1 is MNHEY, CDR2 SVGAGI, per germline. V gave up 2 bases and J gave up 0 bases; unmatched junction bases: 6. The CDR3 contains 16 residues. This CDR3 reads CASSYGRGGLNTEAFF. The CDR3 coding sequence is TGTGCCAGCAGTTACGGGCGAGGGGGCCTGAACACTGAAGCTTTCTTT.